The rows below give T cell receptor beta chains drawn from one sample of a study of T cell repertoires in cytomegalovirus infection. From the reads, TCRdb called clonotypes with MiXCR, one entry per CDR3 protein. The sample lists approximately 43,000 distinct CDR3 sequences, 20% to 25% occurring once. These receptors are not linked to any known antigen. Sequencing input: PBMCs, sequenced either directly or after in vitro stimulation (not recorded which). These receptors all stem from a human donor in good health (CMV status not recorded). Some clones in this sample may be carry-over from other donors' samples. The CDR3 runs from the conserved cysteine through the conserved F or W. The order of the fields is J gene, clone size, D gene, V gene, CDR3 protein, CDR3 DNA. A D gene is named only where the DNA matches it firmly. Size is omitted from some rows. Given values are once, few, many or a class for expanded clones.

J gene: TRBJ2-1; clone size: NA; D gene: TRBD2; V gene: TRBV5-4; CDR3 protein: CASSSGLAATYNEQFF; CDR3 DNA: TGTGCCAGCAGCTCAGGACTAGCCGCCACCTACAATGAGCAGTTCTTC
J gene: TRBJ2-7; clone size: NA; D gene: NA; V gene: TRBV27; CDR3 protein: CASSLWGPGEQYF; CDR3 DNA: TGTGCCAGCAGTTTATGGGGACCCGGGGAGCAGTACTTC
J gene: TRBJ2-3; clone size: NA; D gene: TRBD2; V gene: TRBV2; CDR3 protein: CASSVAGDYTDTQYF; CDR3 DNA: TGTGCCAGCAGCGTAGCGGGGGATTACACAGATACGCAGTATTTT
J gene: TRBJ2-2; clone size: many; D gene: TRBD2; V gene: TRBV20-1; CDR3 protein: CSARGGGGVNPPNTGELFF; CDR3 DNA: TGCAGTGCCCGGGGGGGGGGTGGGGTCAACCCGCCGAACACCGGGGAGCTGTTTTTT
J gene: TRBJ1-1; clone size: NA; D gene: NA; V gene: TRBV28; CDR3 protein: CASGTTGWAFF; CDR3 DNA: TGTGCCAGCGGAACTACAGGGTGGGCTTTCTTT
J gene: TRBJ2-7; clone size: few; D gene: TRBD2; V gene: TRBV20-1; CDR3 protein: CSASPTSGTYEQYF; CDR3 DNA: TGCAGTGCTAGCCCCACTAGCGGGACCTACGAGCAGTACTTC
J gene: TRBJ1-1; clone size: many; D gene: NA; V gene: TRBV7-6; CDR3 protein: CASSPDPPSGTEAFF; CDR3 DNA: TGTGCCAGCAGCCCGGACCCCCCAAGTGGAACTGAAGCTTTCTTT
J gene: TRBJ2-3; clone size: NA; D gene: NA; V gene: TRBV2; CDR3 protein: CASWGEGGDTQYF; CDR3 DNA: TGTGCCAGCTGGGGGGAAGGGGGAGATACGCAGTATTTT
J gene: TRBJ1-4; clone size: NA; D gene: TRBD1; V gene: TRBV7-9; CDR3 protein: CASSLTGGAIEKLFF; CDR3 DNA: TGTGCCAGCAGCTTAACAGGGGGCGCTATCGAAAAACTGTTTTTT
J gene: TRBJ2-5; clone size: few; D gene: NA; V gene: TRBV3-1; CDR3 protein: CASSQRGETQYF; CDR3 DNA: TGTGCCAGCAGCCAAAGGGGAGAGACCCAGTACTTC
J gene: TRBJ2-3; clone size: NA; D gene: NA; V gene: TRBV7-8; CDR3 protein: CASTRGRVRSPTDTQYF; CDR3 DNA: TGTGCCAGCACAAGGGGCAGGGTCAGATCACCCACAGATACGCAGTATTTT
J gene: TRBJ2-5; clone size: few; D gene: NA; V gene: TRBV10-3; CDR3 protein: CAISREKETQYF; CDR3 DNA: TGTGCCATCAGCAGGGAGAAAGAGACCCAGTACTTC
J gene: TRBJ2-1; clone size: few; D gene: TRBD1; V gene: TRBV9; CDR3 protein: CASSVATGGEQFF; CDR3 DNA: TGTGCCAGCAGCGTAGCCACAGGGGGTGAGCAGTTCTTC
J gene: TRBJ2-3; clone size: NA; D gene: NA; V gene: TRBV20-1; CDR3 protein: CSARGSPQDTQYF; CDR3 DNA: TGCAGTGCTAGAGGTAGTCCCCAGGATACGCAGTATTTT
J gene: TRBJ2-1; clone size: many; D gene: TRBD2; V gene: TRBV7-2; CDR3 protein: CASSQVSGLGNEQFF; CDR3 DNA: TGTGCCAGCAGCCAAGTATCGGGACTAGGCAATGAGCAGTTCTTC
J gene: TRBJ2-1; clone size: NA; D gene: TRBD2; V gene: TRBV5-4; CDR3 protein: CASSPTSGQHSYNEQFF; CDR3 DNA: TGTGCCAGCAGTCCGACTAGCGGCCAACACTCCTACAATGAGCAGTTCTTC
J gene: TRBJ2-5; clone size: few; D gene: NA; V gene: TRBV6-2/TRBV6-3; CDR3 protein: CASEDPGETQYF; CDR3 DNA: TGTGCCAGCGAGGACCCGGGGGAGACCCAGTACTTC
J gene: TRBJ2-1; clone size: many; D gene: TRBD2; V gene: TRBV7-9; CDR3 protein: CASSLGGRSNEQFF; CDR3 DNA: TGTGCCAGCAGCTTAGGCGGGAGAAGTAATGAGCAGTTCTTC
J gene: TRBJ1-3; clone size: NA; D gene: NA; V gene: TRBV20-1; CDR3 protein: CSARPAGGEGNTIYF; CDR3 DNA: TGCAGTGCTAGGCCCGCGGGGGGGGAGGGAAACACCATATATTTT
J gene: TRBJ1-2; clone size: many; D gene: NA; V gene: TRBV12-3/TRBV12-4; CDR3 protein: CASSLQGPHYGYTF; CDR3 DNA: TGTGCCAGCAGTTTACAGGGACCCCACTATGGCTACACCTTC